The sequence of this TCR beta chain was determined in a study of blood T cell repertoires in COVID-19. On the study more broadly: Donors in the United States, Italy and Spain gave samples during acute or convalescent COVID-19. Sample material is recorded as cDNA or gDNA derived from T cells, B-cell-depleted T cells, or PBMCs.

V was shortened by 9 bases and J by 4 bases, with 16 bases between the two germline ends. The CDR3 contains 13 residues. Looked up from germline, CDR1 is MNHEY and CDR2 is SMNVEV (reference sequence). Libraries were prepared by immunoSEQ multiplex PCR; TCRdb keeps only in-frame clonotypes and omits some of them. Of 45,000 or so clones listed, about nine tenths were seen once; the top ten hold 2.1%. While infection was still active, Seattle patients were enrolled and then followed longitudinally. This clonotype was obtained from a woman older than 75 with COVID-19, enrolled during active disease. V is TRBV27 and J is TRBJ2-7; D is possibly TRBD1 (5 bases). The specimen sequenced was peripheral blood. DNA of the CDR3: TGTGCCAGTAAGGGCGCAGGGCCTTACGAGCAGTACTTC. Translating it yields CASKGAGPYEQYF.